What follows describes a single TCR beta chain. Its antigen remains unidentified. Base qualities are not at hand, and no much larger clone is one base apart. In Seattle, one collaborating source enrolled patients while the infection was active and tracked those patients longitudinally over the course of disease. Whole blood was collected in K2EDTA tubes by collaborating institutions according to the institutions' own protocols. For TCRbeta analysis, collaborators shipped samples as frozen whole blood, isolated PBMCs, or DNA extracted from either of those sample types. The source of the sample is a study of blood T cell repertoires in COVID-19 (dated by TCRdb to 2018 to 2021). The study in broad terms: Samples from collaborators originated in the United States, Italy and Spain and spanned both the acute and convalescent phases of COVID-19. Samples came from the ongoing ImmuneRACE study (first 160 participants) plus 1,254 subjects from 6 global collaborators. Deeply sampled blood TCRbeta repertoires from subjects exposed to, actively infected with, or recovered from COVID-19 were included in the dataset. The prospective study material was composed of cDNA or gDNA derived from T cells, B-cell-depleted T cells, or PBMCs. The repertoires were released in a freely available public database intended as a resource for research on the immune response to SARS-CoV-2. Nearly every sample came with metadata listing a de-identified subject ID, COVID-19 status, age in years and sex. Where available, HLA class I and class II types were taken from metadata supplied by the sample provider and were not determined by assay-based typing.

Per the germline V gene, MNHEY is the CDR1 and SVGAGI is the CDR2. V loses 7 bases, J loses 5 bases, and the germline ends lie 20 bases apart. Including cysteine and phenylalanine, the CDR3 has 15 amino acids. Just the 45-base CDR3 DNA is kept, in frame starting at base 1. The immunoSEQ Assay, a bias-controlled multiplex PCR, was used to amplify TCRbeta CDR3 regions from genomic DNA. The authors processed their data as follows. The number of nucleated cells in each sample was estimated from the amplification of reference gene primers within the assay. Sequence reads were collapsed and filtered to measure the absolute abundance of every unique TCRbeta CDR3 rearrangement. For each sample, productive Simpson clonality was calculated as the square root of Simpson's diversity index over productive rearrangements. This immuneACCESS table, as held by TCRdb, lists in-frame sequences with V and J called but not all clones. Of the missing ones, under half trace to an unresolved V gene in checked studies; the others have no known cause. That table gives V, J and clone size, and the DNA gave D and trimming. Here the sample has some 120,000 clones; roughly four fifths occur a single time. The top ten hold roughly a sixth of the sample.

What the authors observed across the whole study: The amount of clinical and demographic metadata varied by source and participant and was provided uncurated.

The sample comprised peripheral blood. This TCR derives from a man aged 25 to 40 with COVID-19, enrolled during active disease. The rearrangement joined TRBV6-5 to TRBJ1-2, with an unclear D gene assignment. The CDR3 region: CASNERPGEGYGYTF. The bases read TGTGCCAGCAACGAGAGGCCCGGGGAAGGGTATGGCTACACCTTC.